These 5 T cell receptor beta chains originate from one sample sequenced in a study of CD8 T cells in ankylosing spondylitis. Which antigens these TCRs recognize remains unknown. Study-wide points: A TCR beta motif of several highly homologous variants appeared characteristic of ankylosing spondylitis blood.

TCRdb analysed the 5' RACE reads with MiXCR anew, one entry per CDR3 protein. The table lists about 220,000 distinct CDR3 sequences, around 19% of them singletons. The sample taken for sequencing was blood, either unsorted or a sorted T cell fraction (not recorded which). These receptors were obtained from a male donor with ankylosing spondylitis.

There are a few counts of this clonotype. The rearrangement joins TRBV4-1 to TRBJ2-3; D remains ambiguous. Trimming removed 3 bases from V and 4 bases from J, with 14 bases in between. Germline V gives CDR1 MGHRA, CDR2 YSYEKL. This CDR3 spans 15 amino acids. CDR3 residues: CASSHPHREADTQYF. DNA for the CDR3: TGCGCCAGCAGCCACCCCCACCGCGAGGCAGATACGCAGTATTTT.

This clonotype is a singleton in its sample. V and J are TRBV7-3 and TRBJ2-3, with 15 bases matching TRBD2. Looked up from germline, CDR1 is SGHTA and CDR2 is FQGTGA. With V trimmed by 3 bases and J by 3 bases, 7 bases remained unmatched. This CDR3 contains 18 residues. The CDR3 here is CASSLPAGLAGGTDTQYF. The CDR3 bases are TGTGCCAGCAGCTTGCCCGCTGGACTAGCGGGGGGGACAGATACGCAGTATTTT.

The sample holds many counts of this clonotype. The genes are TRBV20-1 and TRBJ2-1; 8 bases map to TRBD2. Germline values: CDR1 DFQATT, CDR2 SNEGSKA (reference sequence). V lost 5 bases, J lost 0 bases, and 6 bases stayed unmatched. The CDR3 sequence is 15 residues long. CDR3 DNA: TGCAGTGCTTTCCAAAGCGGGAGCTCCTACAATGAGCAGTTCTTC. This sequence encodes CSAFQSGSSYNEQFF.

This sequence joins TRBV2 and TRBJ2-1; D perhaps matches TRBD2 (5 bases). Trimming stripped 1 base from V and 0 bases from J, with 7 bases between. Looked up from germline, CDR1 is SNHLY and CDR2 is FYNNEI. CDR3 length equals 15 residues. Here the CDR3 reads CASSEGLSSYNEQFF. Here the CDR3 DNA reads TGTGCCAGCAGTGAAGGACTAAGCTCCTACAATGAGCAGTTCTTC.

This chain uses TRBV5-1 with TRBJ1-2; the D gene is possibly TRBD1 (5 bases). The CDR3 extends over 18 amino acids. The V end was cut by 0 bases, the J end by 4 bases, with 22 bases between. Germline assignment: CDR1 SGHRS and CDR2 YFSETQ. CDR3 DNA sequence: TGCGCCAGCAGCTTGGCCGATCCCTCGGCAGGGCAGGGCTATGGCTACACCTTC. Residues: CASSLADPSAGQGYGYTF.